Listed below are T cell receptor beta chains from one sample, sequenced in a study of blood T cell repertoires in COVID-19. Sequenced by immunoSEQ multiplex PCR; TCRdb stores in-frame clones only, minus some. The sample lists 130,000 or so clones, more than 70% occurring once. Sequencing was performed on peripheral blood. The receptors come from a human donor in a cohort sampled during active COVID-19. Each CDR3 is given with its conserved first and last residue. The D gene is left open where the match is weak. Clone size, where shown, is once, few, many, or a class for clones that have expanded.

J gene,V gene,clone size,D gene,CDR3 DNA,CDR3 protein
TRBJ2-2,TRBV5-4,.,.,TGTGCCAGCAGCTTTTCTTCGGGTTTCGACACCGGGGAGCTGTTTTTT,CASSFSSGFDTGELFF
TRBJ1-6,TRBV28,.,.,TGTGCCAGCAGTTTGATTGGGACGGAGGGACCAGGGTCACCCCTCCACTTT,CASSLIGTEGPGSPLHF
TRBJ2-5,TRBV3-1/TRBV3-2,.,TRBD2,TGTGCCAGCAGCCAAGAAACTAGCGTTGAGGAGTACTTC,CASSQETSVEEYF
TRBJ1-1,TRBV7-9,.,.,TGTGCCAGCAGCTGGGGGGAGGGGCCGAACACTGAAGCTTTCTTT,CASSWGEGPNTEAFF
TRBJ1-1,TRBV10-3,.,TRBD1,TGTGCCATCAGTGATGTAGGACAGGGGCCGAACACTGAAGCTTTCTTT,CAISDVGQGPNTEAFF
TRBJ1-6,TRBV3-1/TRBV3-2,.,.,TGTGCCAGCAGCCAAGATCTCAGAAATAATTCACCCCTCCACTTT,CASSQDLRNNSPLHF
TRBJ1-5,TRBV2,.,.,TGTGCCAGCAGTGTGGACAGTCGGGTGAGCAATCAGCCCCAGCATTTT,CASSVDSRVSNQPQHF
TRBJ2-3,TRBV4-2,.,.,TGTGCCAGCAGCCAAGTTGCCCTGACGTCGGGGTCAGATACGCAGTATTTT,CASSQVALTSGSDTQYF
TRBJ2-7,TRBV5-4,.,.,TGTGCCAGCAGCTCTTACCGGGTCTCCTACGAGCAGTACTTC,CASSSYRVSYEQYF
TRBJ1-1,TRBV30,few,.,TGTGCCTGGAGTGGAGGAGGGCCTGAAGCTTTCTTT,CAWSGGGPEAFF
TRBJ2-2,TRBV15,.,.,TGTGCCACCAGCAGAGATATCACTCTCACCGGGGAGCTGTTTTTT,CATSRDITLTGELFF
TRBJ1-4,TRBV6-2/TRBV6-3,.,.,TGTGCCAGCAGTTACTCGTCCCCCACTTATAATGAAAAACTGTTTTTT,CASSYSSPTYNEKLFF
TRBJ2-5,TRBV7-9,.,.,TGTGCCAGCAGCTTAATTGGGGGGGAGACCCAGTACTTC,CASSLIGGETQYF
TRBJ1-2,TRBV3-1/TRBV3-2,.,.,TGTGCCAGCAGCCAAGACACGGTGACGGGCTATGGCTACACCTTC,CASSQDTVTGYGYTF
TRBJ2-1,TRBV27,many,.,TGTGCCAGCAGTTTATTGGCAACACACGACAATGAGCAGTTCTTC,CASSLLATHDNEQFF
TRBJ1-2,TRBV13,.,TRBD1,TGTGCCAGCAGCACCAACAGGGGGCGCCAGGATGGCTACACCTTC,CASSTNRGRQDGYTF
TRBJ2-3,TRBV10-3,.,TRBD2,TGTGCCATCAGGGCACGGGAGGGCTCTCTCCTGTACACAGATACGCAGTATTTT,CAIRAREGSLLYTDTQYF
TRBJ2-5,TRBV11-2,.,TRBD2,TGTGCCAGCAGCACGACTAGCGGGGGGGGCGAGACCCAGTACTTC,CASSTTSGGGETQYF
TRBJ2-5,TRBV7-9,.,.,TGTGCCAGCTCCCTGGGCGGGACTGACGAGACCCAGTACTTC,CASSLGGTDETQYF
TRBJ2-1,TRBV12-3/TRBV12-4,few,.,TGTGCCAGCAGTTCCCAGTACAATGAGCAGTTCTTC,CASSSQYNEQFF
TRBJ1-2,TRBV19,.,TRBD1,TGTGCCAGTACCGGGACAGGGGCCATTAACTATGGCTACACCTTC,CASTGTGAINYGYTF
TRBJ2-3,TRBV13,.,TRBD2,TGTGCCAGCATCCGCCCAGGCGGGGGGCGCATATCAGATACGCAGTATTTT,CASIRPGGGRISDTQYF
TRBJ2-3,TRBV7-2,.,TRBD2,TGTGCCAGCAGCCCCCGCGGGACTAGCGGGGGGGGATATACGCAGTATTTT,CASSPRGTSGGGYTQYF
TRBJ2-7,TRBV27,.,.,TGTGCCAGCAGTTCCTCGGACAGACGATACGAGCAGTACTTC,CASSSSDRRYEQYF
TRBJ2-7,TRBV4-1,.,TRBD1,TGCGCCAGCAGCCATCTAGTAGGGGGCGCCTACGAGCAGTACTTC,CASSHLVGGAYEQYF
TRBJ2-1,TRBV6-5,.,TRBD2,TGTGCCACCTCGATGATAGCGGGAGGTCGGGATGAGCAGTTCTTC,CATSMIAGGRDEQFF
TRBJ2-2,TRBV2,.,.,TGTGCCAGCAGAACCGGACAGACTTACACCGGGGAGCTGTTTTTT,CASRTGQTYTGELFF
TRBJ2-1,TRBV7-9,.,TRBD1,TGTGCCAGCAGCATAACGGGACAGGGTTCGGATGAGCAGTTCTTC,CASSITGQGSDEQFF
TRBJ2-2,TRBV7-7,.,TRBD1,TGTGCTAGCAGCTCTACCGGGACAGGGATGACCGGGGAGCTGTTTTTT,CASSSTGTGMTGELFF
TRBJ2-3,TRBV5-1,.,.,TGCGCCAGCAGCTTGGCCGAACAGCATACGCAGTATTTT,CASSLAEQHTQYF
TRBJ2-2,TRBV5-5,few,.,TGTGCCAGCAGCCCCAGGAAAACGTACACCGGGGAGCTGTTTTTT,CASSPRKTYTGELFF
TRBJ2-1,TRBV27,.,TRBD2,TGTGCCAGCAGTGAAAGCGGGGATGAGTTCGATGAGCAGTTCTTC,CASSESGDEFDEQFF
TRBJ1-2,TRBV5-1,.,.,TGCGCCAGCAGCTTGGGCGGGGGCGCCGGCTATGGCTACACCTTC,CASSLGGGAGYGYTF
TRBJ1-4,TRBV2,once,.,TGTGCCAGCAGAGATCCCGGGACAAAAAATGAAAAACTGTTTTTT,CASRDPGTKNEKLFF
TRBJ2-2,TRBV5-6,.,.,TGTGCCAGCAGCTTGGGAGATCTCAACACCGGGGAGCTGTTTTTT,CASSLGDLNTGELFF
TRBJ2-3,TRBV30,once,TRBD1,TGTGCCTGGAGTGTAGGACAGGGGACGCAGTATTTT,CAWSVGQGTQYF
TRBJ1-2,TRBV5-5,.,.,TGTGCCAGCAGCTTAGGAGCGACCTATGGCTACACCTTC,CASSLGATYGYTF
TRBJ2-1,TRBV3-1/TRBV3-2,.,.,TGTGCCAGCAGCCACCTCACCGCGAGCTCCTACAATGAGCAGTTCTTC,CASSHLTASSYNEQFF
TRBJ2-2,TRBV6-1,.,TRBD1,TGTGCCAGCAGTGAAGCTGTATGGACAGGGGTTTCGGGGGAGCTGTTTTTT,CASSEAVWTGVSGELFF
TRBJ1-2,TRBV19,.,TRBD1,TGTGCCAGTAGTAGGACAGGGCTGAACTATGGCTACACCTTC,CASSRTGLNYGYTF
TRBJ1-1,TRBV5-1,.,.,TGCGCCAGCAGCTTGTTGGCAGGGAGGACTGAAGCTTTCTTT,CASSLLAGRTEAFF
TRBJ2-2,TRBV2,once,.,TGTGCCAGCAATAACAGACCCGCCGGGGAGCTGTTTTTT,CASNNRPAGELFF
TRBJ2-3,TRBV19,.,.,TGTGCCAGTAGTATAGCCTGGACTAGCACAGATACGCAGTATTTT,CASSIAWTSTDTQYF
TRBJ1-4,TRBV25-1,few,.,TGTGCCAGCAGTGCAAGGGGATCTAATGAAAAACTGTTTTTT,CASSARGSNEKLFF
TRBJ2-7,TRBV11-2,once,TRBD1,TGTGCCAGCAGCCCCCCTGGGACAGGGGCGGGGGAGCAGTACTTC,CASSPPGTGAGEQYF